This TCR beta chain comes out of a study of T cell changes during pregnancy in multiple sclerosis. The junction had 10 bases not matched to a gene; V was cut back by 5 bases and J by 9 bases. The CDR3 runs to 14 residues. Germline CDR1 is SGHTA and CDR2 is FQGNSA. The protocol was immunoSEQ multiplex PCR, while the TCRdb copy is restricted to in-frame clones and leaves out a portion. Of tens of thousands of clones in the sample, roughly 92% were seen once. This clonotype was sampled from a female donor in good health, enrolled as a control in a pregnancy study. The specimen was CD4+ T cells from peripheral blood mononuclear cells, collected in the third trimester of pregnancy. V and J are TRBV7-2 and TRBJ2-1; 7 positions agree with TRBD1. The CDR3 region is CASSPAGRGREQFF. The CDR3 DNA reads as TGTGCCAGCAGCCCAGCTGGAAGGGGGCGTGAGCAGTTCTTC.